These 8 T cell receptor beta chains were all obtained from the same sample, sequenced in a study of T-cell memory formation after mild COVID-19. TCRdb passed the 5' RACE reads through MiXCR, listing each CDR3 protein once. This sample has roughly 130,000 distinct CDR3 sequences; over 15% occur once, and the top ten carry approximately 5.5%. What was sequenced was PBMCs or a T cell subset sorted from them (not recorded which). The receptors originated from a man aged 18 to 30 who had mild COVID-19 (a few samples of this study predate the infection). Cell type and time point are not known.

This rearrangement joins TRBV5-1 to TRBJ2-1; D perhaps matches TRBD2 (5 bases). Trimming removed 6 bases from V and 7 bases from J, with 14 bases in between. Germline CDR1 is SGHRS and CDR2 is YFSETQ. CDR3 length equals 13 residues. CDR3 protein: CASNLGGVNEQFF. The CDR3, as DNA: TGCGCCAGCAACCTAGGAGGAGTTAATGAGCAGTTCTTC.

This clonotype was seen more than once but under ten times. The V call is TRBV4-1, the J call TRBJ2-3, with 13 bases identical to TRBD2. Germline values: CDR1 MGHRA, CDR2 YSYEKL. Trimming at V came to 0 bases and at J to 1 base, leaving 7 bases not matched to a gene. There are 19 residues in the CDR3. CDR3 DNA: TGCGCCAGCAGCCAAGAAAGTCGGGGGACTAGCGGGGGCACAGATACGCAGTATTTT. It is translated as CASSQESRGTSGGTDTQYF.

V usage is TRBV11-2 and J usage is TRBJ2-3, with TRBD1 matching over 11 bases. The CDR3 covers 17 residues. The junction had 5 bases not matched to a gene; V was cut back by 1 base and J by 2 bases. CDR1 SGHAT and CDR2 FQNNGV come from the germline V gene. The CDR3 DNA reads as TGTGCCAGCAGCTTAGGGGGTGGACAGGGGGCCACAGATACGCAGTATTTT. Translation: CASSLGGGQGATDTQYF.

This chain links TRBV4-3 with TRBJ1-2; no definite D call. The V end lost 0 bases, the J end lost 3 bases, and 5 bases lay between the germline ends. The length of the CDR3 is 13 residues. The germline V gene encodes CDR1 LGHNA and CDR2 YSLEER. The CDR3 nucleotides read TGCGCCAGCAGCCAAGAGGGCTACTATGGCTACACCTTC. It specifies CASSQEGYYGYTF.

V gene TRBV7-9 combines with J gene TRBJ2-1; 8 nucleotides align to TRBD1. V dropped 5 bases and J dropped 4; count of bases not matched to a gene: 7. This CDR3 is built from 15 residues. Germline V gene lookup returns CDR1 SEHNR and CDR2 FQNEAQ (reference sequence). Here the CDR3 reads CASSPPGQAYNEQFF. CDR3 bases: TGTGCCAGCAGCCCTCCGGGACAGGCTTACAATGAGCAGTTCTTC.

The CDR3 is CSATAGGTDTQYF. CDR3 in DNA: TGCAGTGCTACTGCTGGGGGGACAGATACGCAGTATTTT. V usage is TRBV20-1 and J usage is TRBJ2-3; D possibly corresponds to TRBD2 (6 bases). Germline lookup yields CDR1 DFQATT and CDR2 SNEGSKA (reference sequence). The CDR3 consists of 13 residues. The V gene lost 4 bases and the J gene lost 3 bases, with 11 bases spanning the gap.

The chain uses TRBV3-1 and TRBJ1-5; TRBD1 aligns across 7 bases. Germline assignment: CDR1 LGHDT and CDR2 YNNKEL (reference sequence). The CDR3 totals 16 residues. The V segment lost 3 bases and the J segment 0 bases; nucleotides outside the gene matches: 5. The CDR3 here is CASSQSQGYSNQPQHF. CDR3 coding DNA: TGTGCCAGCAGCCAGTCACAGGGGTATAGCAATCAGCCCCAGCATTTT.

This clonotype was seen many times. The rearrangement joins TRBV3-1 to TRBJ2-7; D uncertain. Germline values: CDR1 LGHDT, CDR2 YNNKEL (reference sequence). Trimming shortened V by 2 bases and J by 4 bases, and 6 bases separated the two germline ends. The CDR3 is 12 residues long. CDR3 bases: TGTGCCAGCAGCCAACCGTGGTACGAGCAGTACGTC. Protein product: CASSQPWYEQYV.